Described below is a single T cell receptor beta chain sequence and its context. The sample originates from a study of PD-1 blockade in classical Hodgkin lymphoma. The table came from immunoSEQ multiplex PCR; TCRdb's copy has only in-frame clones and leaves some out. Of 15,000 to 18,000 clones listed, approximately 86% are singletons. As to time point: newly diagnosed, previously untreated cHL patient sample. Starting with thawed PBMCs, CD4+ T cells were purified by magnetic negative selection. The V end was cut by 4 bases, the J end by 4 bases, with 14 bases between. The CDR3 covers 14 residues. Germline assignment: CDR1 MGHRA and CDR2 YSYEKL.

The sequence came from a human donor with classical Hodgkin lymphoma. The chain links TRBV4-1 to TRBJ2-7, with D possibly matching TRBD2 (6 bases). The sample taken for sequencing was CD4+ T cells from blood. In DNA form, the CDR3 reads TGCGCCAGCAGCCCGTACCAGCGGGCTTACGAGCAGTACTTC. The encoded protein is CASSPYQRAYEQYF.